A selection of T cell receptor beta chains follows, all from one sample in a study of PD-1 blockade in classical Hodgkin lymphoma. The assay was immunoSEQ multiplex PCR, and TCRdb's table has in-frame clones only and misses some. The profile shows about 28,000 clones, about 82% of them singletons. This specimen was peripheral blood mononuclear cells (PBMCs), taken before the fourth cycle of nivolumab. Receptor source: a human donor with classical Hodgkin lymphoma. CDR3s leave out the opening cysteine and the closing phenylalanine or tryptophan.

V gene: TRBV2
J gene: TRBJ1-1
CDR3 protein: ASNRDPWGNTEAF

V gene: TRBV6-5
J gene: TRBJ2-7
CDR3 protein: ASSRGLTYEQY

V gene: TRBV10-3
J gene: TRBJ2-5
CDR3 protein: AISGGETQY

V gene: TRBV5-6
J gene: TRBJ1-1
CDR3 protein: ASSLRTLSGTEAF

V gene: TRBV6-5
J gene: TRBJ2-2
CDR3 protein: ASSWGGGELF

V gene: TRBV29-1
J gene: TRBJ2-6
CDR3 protein: SDRTGGAGSGANVLT

V gene: TRBV6-5
J gene: TRBJ2-1
CDR3 protein: ASSYSRSSYNEQF

V gene: TRBV19
J gene: TRBJ1-5
CDR3 protein: ASLGGYNQPQH

V gene: TRBV5-1
J gene: TRBJ1-2
CDR3 protein: ASSPYRDGYT

V gene: TRBV6-5
J gene: TRBJ2-3
CDR3 protein: ASSQRGLTGDTQY

V gene: TRBV18
J gene: TRBJ1-1
CDR3 protein: ASSPPRGNTEAF

V gene: TRBV18
J gene: TRBJ1-1
CDR3 protein: ASSPGANEAF

V gene: TRBV19
J gene: TRBJ1-1
CDR3 protein: ASRFGTEAF

V gene: TRBV2
J gene: TRBJ2-1
CDR3 protein: ARTSISSYNEQF

V gene: TRBV6-6
J gene: TRBJ2-2
CDR3 protein: ASSWLQELNTGELF

V gene: TRBV20-1
J gene: TRBJ2-5
CDR3 protein: SAPSSRTQY

V gene: TRBV6-5
J gene: TRBJ1-3
CDR3 protein: ASSKQGINGNTIY

V gene: TRBV10-2
J gene: TRBJ2-7
CDR3 protein: ASRIGHEREQY

V gene: TRBV19
J gene: TRBJ1-5
CDR3 protein: ASSSRSQLNQPQH

V gene: TRBV5-1
J gene: TRBJ2-1
CDR3 protein: ASSLGAGAGHEQF

V gene: TRBV5-1
J gene: TRBJ1-1
CDR3 protein: ASSLEPGRNTEAF

V gene: TRBV28
J gene: TRBJ2-2
CDR3 protein: ASSPPGYSTGELF

V gene: TRBV6-1
J gene: TRBJ1-4
CDR3 protein: ASSLLGATNEKLF

V gene: TRBV7-7
J gene: TRBJ2-5
CDR3 protein: ASSSSEVETQY

V gene: TRBV28
J gene: TRBJ2-1
CDR3 protein: ASAFLFGSYNEQF

V gene: TRBV28
J gene: TRBJ2-7
CDR3 protein: ASRKQGPYEQY

V gene: TRBV5-1
J gene: TRBJ2-3
CDR3 protein: ASSLEPGLSTDTQY

V gene: TRBV9
J gene: TRBJ2-3
CDR3 protein: ASSVVLGDTQY

V gene: TRBV11-2
J gene: TRBJ2-7
CDR3 protein: ASSLMGSGEQY

V gene: TRBV19
J gene: TRBJ2-5
CDR3 protein: ASSIETGGTQY

V gene: TRBV2
J gene: TRBJ1-5
CDR3 protein: ASNPGQGNQPQH

V gene: TRBV27
J gene: TRBJ2-4
CDR3 protein: ASSPSPTGGENIQY

V gene: TRBV9
J gene: TRBJ2-7
CDR3 protein: ASSVDHRPPYEQY

V gene: TRBV6-6
J gene: TRBJ1-5
CDR3 protein: ASSSPRDGNQPQH

V gene: TRBV19
J gene: TRBJ1-3
CDR3 protein: ASSQGFGNTIY

V gene: TRBV6-1
J gene: TRBJ2-7
CDR3 protein: ASTENSSHEQY

V gene: TRBV7-2
J gene: TRBJ2-7
CDR3 protein: ASSLGALAFSYEQY

V gene: TRBV6-1
J gene: TRBJ1-2
CDR3 protein: ASSEQATVLYGYT

V gene: TRBV29-1
J gene: TRBJ2-7
CDR3 protein: SVVLVAYEQY

V gene: TRBV4-1
J gene: TRBJ2-7
CDR3 protein: ASSESQGPYYEQY

V gene: TRBV5-1
J gene: TRBJ2-4
CDR3 protein: ASSPEQIIAKNIQY

V gene: TRBV19
J gene: TRBJ2-7
CDR3 protein: ASSAGTGSFEQY

V gene: TRBV27
J gene: TRBJ2-3
CDR3 protein: ASSYLGLAGGTDTQY

V gene: TRBV6-1
J gene: TRBJ2-7
CDR3 protein: ASSQVYEQY